This T cell receptor beta chain was sequenced during a study of blood T cell repertoires in COVID-19. Study-wide context: Donors in the United States, Italy and Spain gave samples during acute or convalescent COVID-19. T cells, B-cell-depleted T cells, or PBMCs provided the cDNA or gDNA that served as material.

CDR3 size: 14 residues. Trimming stripped 3 bases from V and 0 bases from J, with 10 bases between. Germline assignment: CDR1 GTSNPN and CDR2 SVGIG (reference sequence). In the original workflow: For nucleated cells, counts were estimated from reference gene primer amplification. This table comes from immunoSEQ multiplex PCR, and its TCRdb copy is limited to in-frame clones, with some not included. V and J calls and clone size are as listed in that table; D and trimming were resolved from the DNA. This table has approximately 45,000 clones, about 87% appearing once. Sequenced: peripheral blood. The genes are TRBV30 and TRBJ2-3, with a weak D call TRBD1 (6 bases). The receptor was isolated from a human donor in a cohort sampled during active COVID-19. The CDR3 coding sequence is TGTGCCTGGAGCTCAGGGGTTAGCACAGATACGCAGTATTTT. This translates into CAWSSGVSTDTQYF.